This passage covers 12 T cell receptor beta chains from one sample sequenced in a study of T-cell reconstitution after alpha-beta-depleted transplantation in children (dated by TCRdb to between 2015 and 2016). Explained via the paper, the treatment or condition label denotes: allogeneic hematopoietic cell transplantation with graft depleted of TCRalphabeta T cells and CD19 B cells. Library creation used PCR. For sequencing, an Illumina HiSeq 2500 was employed. Molecular barcoding was employed in the preparation of TCR libraries, with unique molecular identifiers being used to normalize TCRbeta repertoire quantification. The raw public reads went through TCRdb reprocessing: fastp at Q25, MiXCR clone calling, in-frame beta chains kept. Identical CDR3 protein sequences are pooled into one entry, listed with their most common genes and DNA. The sample table lists 450,000 to 550,000 distinct CDR3 sequences, approximately 10% of them with a count of one. 14% of the sample lies in the top ten.

The sequencing used PBMCs, mostly from graft donor cells, collected 180 days after TCRalphabeta/CD19-depleted stem cell transplant. The receptor set was obtained from a female patient younger than 10 who had a stem cell transplant for aplastic anemia, so the T cells may come from the graft donor.

This clonotype was detected only a few times. This chain uses TRBV6-2 or TRBV6-3 with TRBJ2-1; 8 bases agree with TRBD2. Per the germline V gene, CDR1 is MNHEY and CDR2 is SVGEGT. Trimming removed 7 bases from V and 2 bases from J; junction bases left unmatched: 4. There are 14 residues in the CDR3. CDR3 sequence: CASNSGATYNEQFF. The CDR3 DNA is TGTGCCAGCAATAGCGGGGCGACCTACAATGAGCAGTTCTTC.

Turning to this clonotype: This clone may be a read error of a much larger clone one base away. The chain links TRBV27 to TRBJ2-7; tentative D call: TRBD2 (6 bases). Germline CDR1 MNHEY, CDR2 SMNVEV (reference sequence). The V gene lost 5 bases and the J gene lost 1 base, with 18 bases spanning the gap. The CDR3 loop spans 16 amino acids. The CDR3 spells CASSPVLAEKSYEQYF. The DNA of the CDR3 is TGTGCCAGCAGTCCCGTCTTAGCGGAAAAATCCTACGAGCAGTACTTC.

This clonotype was counted between two and nine times. CDR3 sequence (DNA): TGTGCCAGCAGTCAACCGGGACAGGGCCCTGAAGCTTTCTTT. It specifies CASSQPGQGPEAFF. J is TRBJ1-1 and V is TRBV25-1; 9 bases agree with TRBD1. The germline V gene encodes CDR1 MGHDK and CDR2 SYGVNS. This CDR3 has 14 amino acids. V shed 5 bases and J 6 bases; nucleotides not matched to a gene: 7.

At least ten counts were recorded for this clonotype. The chain carries TRBV12-3 or TRBV12-4 and TRBJ2-3; TRBD2 aligns across 13 bases. The CDR3 runs 17 residues. V trimming: 2 bases; J trimming: 2 bases; junction bases outside the gene matches: 4. CDR3 coding DNA: TGTGCCAGCAGTTTAAGGACTAGCGGGGGATTCACAGATACGCAGTATTTT. Its protein product is CASSLRTSGGFTDTQYF.

The V and J genes are TRBV12-3 or TRBV12-4 and TRBJ2-4; 7 bases line up with TRBD2. There are 18 residues in the CDR3. The ends lost 3 bases at V and 0 bases at J; junction bases unmatched: 11. The CDR3 DNA follows: TGTGCCAGCAGTTTTCGCAGTGGGAGGGTACTAGCCAAAAACATTCAGTACTTC. It translates to CASSFRSGRVLAKNIQYF.

The chain employs TRBV29-1 and TRBJ1-5; D is unclear. The germline V gene has CDR1 SQVTM and CDR2 ANQGSEA. The CDR3 has 13 residues. The V and J ends lost 4 bases and 1 base respectively, with 8 bases between them. This CDR3 reads CSVGFSSNQPQHF. The CDR3 region has the DNA TGCAGCGTTGGGTTCAGCAGCAATCAGCCCCAGCATTTT. The full variable domain, rest sourced from reference TRBV29-1 and TRBJ1-5, is SAVISQKPSRDICQRGTSLTIQCQVDSQVTMMFWYRQQPGQSLTLIATANQGSEATYESGFVIDKFPISRPNLTFSTLTVSNMSPEDSSIYLCSVGFSSNQPQHFGDGTRLSIL.

This clonotype was recorded a few times. This chain links TRBV18 with TRBJ2-1, with 7 bases aligning to TRBD1. Germline V gene sequence: CDR1 KGHSH, CDR2 LQKENI. The V gene end was trimmed by 5 bases and the J gene end by 9 bases; junction bases not matched to a gene: 10. CDR3 size: 14 residues. Here the CDR3 reads CASSGIRQGPEQFF. The CDR3 DNA is TGTGCCAGCTCAGGCATCCGACAGGGACCTGAGCAGTTCTTC.

On this clonotype itself: With a much larger clone just one base away, this may be a read error. The J gene is TRBJ1-1, the V gene TRBV7-3; D ambiguous. The CDR3 is made up of 13 amino acids. Germline values: CDR1 SGHTA, CDR2 FQGTGA. CDR3 region: CASRLTSNTDAFF. In DNA, the CDR3 is TGTGCCAGCAGATTAACCAGCAACACTGACGCTTTCTTT. Variable domain in full (rest from reference TRBV7-3 and TRBJ1-1): GAGVSQTPSNKVTEKGKYVELRCDPISGHTALYWYRQSLGQGPEFLIYFQGTGAADDSGLPNDRFFAVRPEGSVSTLKIQRTERGDSAVYLCASRLTSNTDAFFGQGTRLTVV.

This clonotype showed up many times. V is TRBV29-1 and J is TRBJ2-5, with 8 bases lining up with TRBD1. Trimming took 6 bases from V and 1 from J; bases not matched to a gene: 7. Germline V gene lookup returns CDR1 SQVTM and CDR2 ANQGSEA. The CDR3 loop spans 14 amino acids. In nucleotides, the CDR3 is TGCAGCGTCTACAGGGGGTCTGTCCAAGAGACCCAGTACTTC. Protein product: CSVYRGSVQETQYF.

As to this clonotype: A read error is likely, as this CDR3 ends without the conserved phenylalanine or tryptophan. J is TRBJ2-7 and V is TRBV7-2, with D perhaps matching TRBD2 (6 bases). CDR1 is SGHTA and CDR2 is FQGNSA in the germline V gene. CDR3 length equals 14 residues. V lost 0 bases, J lost 4 bases, and 10 bases lay in between. The CDR3 DNA follows: TGTGCCAGCAGCTTAGCTAGCGGTAAATACGAGCAGTACCTC. It codes for CASSLASGKYEQYL.

The V gene is TRBV7-9, the J gene TRBJ1-2; no clear D. The CDR3 spans 11 residues. CDR1 and CDR2 (germline): SEHNR, FQNEAQ (reference sequence). V lost 3 bases and J lost 10, with 9 bases in between. The CDR3 sequence is CASSLTGNYTF. For the CDR3, the DNA is TGTGCCAGCAGCTTGACGGGGAACTACACCTTC.

The chain couples TRBV6-5 to TRBJ1-3; D call uncertain. V shed 0 bases and J shed 0 bases, with 9 bases lying between them. This CDR3 comprises 16 residues. Germline CDR1 reads MNHEY; CDR2 reads SVGAGI. In DNA form, the CDR3 reads TGTGCCAGCAGTTACTCGAAGGCCTACTCTGGAAACACCATATATTTT. Translated, it gives CASSYSKAYSGNTIYF.